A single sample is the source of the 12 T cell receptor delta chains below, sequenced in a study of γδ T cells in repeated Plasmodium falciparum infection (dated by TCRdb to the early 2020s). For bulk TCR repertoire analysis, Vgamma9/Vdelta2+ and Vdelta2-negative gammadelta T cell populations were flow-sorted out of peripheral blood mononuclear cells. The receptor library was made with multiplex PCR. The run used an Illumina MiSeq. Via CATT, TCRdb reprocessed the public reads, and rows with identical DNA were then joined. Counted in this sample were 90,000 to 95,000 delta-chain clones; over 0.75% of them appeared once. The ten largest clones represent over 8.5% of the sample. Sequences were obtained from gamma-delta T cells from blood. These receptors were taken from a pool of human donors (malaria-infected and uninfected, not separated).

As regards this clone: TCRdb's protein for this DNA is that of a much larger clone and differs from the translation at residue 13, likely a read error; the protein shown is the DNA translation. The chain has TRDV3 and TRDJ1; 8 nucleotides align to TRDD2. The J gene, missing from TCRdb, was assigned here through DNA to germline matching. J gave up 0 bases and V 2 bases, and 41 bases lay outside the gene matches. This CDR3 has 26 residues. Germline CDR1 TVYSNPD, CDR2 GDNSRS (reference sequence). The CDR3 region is CAFGGKPTFLAGESYSDPPYTDKLIF. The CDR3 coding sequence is TGTGCCTTTGGGGGGAAACCCACCTTCCTAGCTGGGGAAAGTTATTCAGACCCTCCGTACACCGATAAACTCATCTTT.

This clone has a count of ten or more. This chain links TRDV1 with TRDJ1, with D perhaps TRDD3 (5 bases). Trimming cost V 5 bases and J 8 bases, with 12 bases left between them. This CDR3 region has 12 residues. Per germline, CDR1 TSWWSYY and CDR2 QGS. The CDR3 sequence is CALGKGGVKLIF. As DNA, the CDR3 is TGTGCTCTTGGGAAGGGGGGGGTGAAACTCATCTTT.

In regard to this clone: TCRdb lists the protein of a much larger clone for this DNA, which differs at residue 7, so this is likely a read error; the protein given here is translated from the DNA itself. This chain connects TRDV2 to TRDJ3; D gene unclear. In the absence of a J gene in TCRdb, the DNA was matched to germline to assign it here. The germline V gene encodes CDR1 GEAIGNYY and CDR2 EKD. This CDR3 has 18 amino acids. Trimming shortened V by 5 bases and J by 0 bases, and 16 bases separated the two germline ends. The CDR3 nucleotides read TGTGCCTGTGTACACCGCGCGACACGCTCCTGGGACACCCGACAGATGTTTTTC. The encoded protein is CACVHRATRSWDTRQMFF.

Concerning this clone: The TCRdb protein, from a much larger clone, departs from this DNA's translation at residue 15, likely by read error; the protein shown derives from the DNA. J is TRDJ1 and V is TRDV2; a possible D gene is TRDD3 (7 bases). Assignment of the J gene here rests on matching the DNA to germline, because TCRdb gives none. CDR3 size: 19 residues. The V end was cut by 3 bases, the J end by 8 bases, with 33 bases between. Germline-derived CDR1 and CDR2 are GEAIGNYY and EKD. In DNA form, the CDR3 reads TGTGCCTGTGACCCCCTGGGGGGGGCCCCTTCCGAGGTGGACAGAAAACTCATCTTT. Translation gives CACDPLGGAPSEVDRKLIF.

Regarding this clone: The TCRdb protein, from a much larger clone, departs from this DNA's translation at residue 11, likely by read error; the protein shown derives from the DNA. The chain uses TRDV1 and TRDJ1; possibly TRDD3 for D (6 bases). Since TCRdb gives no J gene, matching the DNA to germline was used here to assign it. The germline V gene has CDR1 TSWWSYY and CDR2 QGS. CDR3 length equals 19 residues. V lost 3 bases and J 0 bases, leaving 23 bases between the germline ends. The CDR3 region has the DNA TGTGCTCTTGGGGATGTAGGGGATTCCCCTAGTCGGTACACCGATAAACTCATCTTT. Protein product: CALGDVGDSPSRYTDKLIF.

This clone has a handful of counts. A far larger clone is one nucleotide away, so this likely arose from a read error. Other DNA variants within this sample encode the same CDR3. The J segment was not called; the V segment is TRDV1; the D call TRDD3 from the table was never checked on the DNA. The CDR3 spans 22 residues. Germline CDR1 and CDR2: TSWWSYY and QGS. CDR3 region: CALGDYHRPTYDWTGATDKLIF. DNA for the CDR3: TGTGCTCTTGGGGACTACCACCGCCCTACGTACGATTGGACGGGCGCCACCGATAAACTCATCTTC.

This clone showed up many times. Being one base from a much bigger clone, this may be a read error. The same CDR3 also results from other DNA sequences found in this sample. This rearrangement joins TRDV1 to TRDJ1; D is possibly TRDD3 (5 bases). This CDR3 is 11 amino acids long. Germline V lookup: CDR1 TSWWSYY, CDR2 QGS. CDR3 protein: CALGETDKLIF. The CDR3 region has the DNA TGCGCTCTTGGGGAAACCGATAAACTCATCTTT.

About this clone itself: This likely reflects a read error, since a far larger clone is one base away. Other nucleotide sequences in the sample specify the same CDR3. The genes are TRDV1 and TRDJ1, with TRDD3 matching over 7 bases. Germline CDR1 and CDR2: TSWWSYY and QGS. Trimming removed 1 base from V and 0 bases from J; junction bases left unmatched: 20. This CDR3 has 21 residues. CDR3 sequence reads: CALGEHLAGTGGSLYTDKLIF. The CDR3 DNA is TGTGCTCTTGGGGAACACCTCGCGGGCACCGGGGGATCCCTGTACACCGATAAACTCATCTTT.

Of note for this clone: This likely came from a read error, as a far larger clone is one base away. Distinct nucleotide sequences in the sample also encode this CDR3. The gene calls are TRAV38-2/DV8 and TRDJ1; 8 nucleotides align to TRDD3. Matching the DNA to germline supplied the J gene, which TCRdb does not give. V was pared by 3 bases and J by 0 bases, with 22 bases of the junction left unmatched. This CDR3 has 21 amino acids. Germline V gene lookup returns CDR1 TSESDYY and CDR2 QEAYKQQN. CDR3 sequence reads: CAYRTAARGYLGIVDTDKLIF. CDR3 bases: TGTGCTTATAGGACGGCGGCGAGGGGATACTTAGGTATTGTGGACACCGATAAACTCATCTTT.

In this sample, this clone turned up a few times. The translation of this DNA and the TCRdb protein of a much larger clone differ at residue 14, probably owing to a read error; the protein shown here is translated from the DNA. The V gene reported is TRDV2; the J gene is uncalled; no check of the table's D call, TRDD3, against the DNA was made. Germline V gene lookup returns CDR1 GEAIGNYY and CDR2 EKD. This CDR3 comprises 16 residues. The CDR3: CACDTWDRRLTAQPFF. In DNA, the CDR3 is TGTGCCTGTGACACTTGGGATAGGCGGTTGACAGCACAACCCTTCTTT.

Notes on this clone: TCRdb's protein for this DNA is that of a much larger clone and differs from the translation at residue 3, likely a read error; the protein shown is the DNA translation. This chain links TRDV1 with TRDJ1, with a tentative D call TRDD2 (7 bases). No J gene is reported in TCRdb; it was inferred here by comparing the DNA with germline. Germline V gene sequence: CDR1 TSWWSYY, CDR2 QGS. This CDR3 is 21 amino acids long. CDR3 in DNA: TGTGCTCCTGGGGAAGCCGATACACAACCCTTCCTTTGGGGGGACACCGATAAACTCATCTTT. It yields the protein CAPGEADTQPFLWGDTDKLIF.

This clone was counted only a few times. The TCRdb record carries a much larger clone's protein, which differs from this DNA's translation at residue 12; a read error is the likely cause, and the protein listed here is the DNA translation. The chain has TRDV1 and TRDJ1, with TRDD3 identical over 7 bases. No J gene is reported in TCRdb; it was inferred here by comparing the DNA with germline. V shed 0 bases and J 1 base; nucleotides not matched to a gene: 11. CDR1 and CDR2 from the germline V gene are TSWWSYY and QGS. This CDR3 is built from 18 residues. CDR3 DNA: TGTGCTCTTGGGGAACTCTCCCACCTGGGGGGATGCACCGATAAACTCATCTTT. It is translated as CALGELSHLGGCTDKLIF.